The rows below give T cell receptor beta chains drawn from one sample of a study of shared clonotypes between healthy human individuals. TCRdb's copy holds only in-frame clones and misses some; the assay was immunoSEQ multiplex PCR. The sample has 730,000 or so clones; 60% to 80% are singletons. Sequenced sample: memory CD4+ T cells sorted from blood. The source is a young woman in good health. The CDR3 runs from the conserved cysteine through the conserved F or W.

V: TRBV4-1
J: TRBJ2-5
CDR3: CASSQEFRTSGGETQYF

V: TRBV19
J: TRBJ2-1
CDR3: CASSLASGRRNEQFF

V: TRBV28
J: TRBJ2-7
CDR3: CASSSTGQGKAYEQYF

V: TRBV6-1
J: TRBJ2-7
CDR3: CASSEPTASSGRLYF

V: TRBV5-4
J: TRBJ2-1
CDR3: CASSPGGTAYNEQFF

V: TRBV29-1
J: TRBJ2-5
CDR3: CSVDTGAGETQYF

V: TRBV9
J: TRBJ2-1
CDR3: CASSVGLAGTSDEQFF

V: TRBV5-1
J: TRBJ2-7
CDR3: CASSLVQGPPPYEQYF

V: TRBV25-1
J: TRBJ1-5
CDR3: CASSWGEDGNQPQHF

V: TRBV5-4
J: TRBJ2-5
CDR3: CASSIEETQYF

V: TRBV7-8
J: TRBJ1-3
CDR3: CASSLARVAFSGNTIYF

V: TRBV6-5
J: TRBJ2-7
CDR3: CASLGPGEQYF

V: TRBV27
J: TRBJ1-1
CDR3: CASSFRGQGAFF

V: TRBV16
J: TRBJ2-3
CDR3: CASSQQGADTQYF

V: TRBV5-1
J: TRBJ1-5
CDR3: CASSQGQGHQPQHF

V: TRBV7-9
J: TRBJ2-1
CDR3: CASKFRVGFEQFF

V: TRBV18
J: TRBJ2-7
CDR3: CASSPQGHEQYF

V: TRBV19
J: TRBJ2-6
CDR3: CASSRPGTGVFGANVLTF

V: TRBV5-1
J: TRBJ1-1
CDR3: CASRHLGTKNTEAFF

V: TRBV10-3
J: TRBJ2-5
CDR3: CAISDPGTSGRAGGETQYF

V: TRBV18
J: TRBJ1-2
CDR3: CASSRSRQNYGYTF

V: TRBV19
J: TRBJ2-3
CDR3: CASSIAGYTDTQYF

V: TRBV11-2
J: TRBJ2-2
CDR3: CASSLANTGELFF

V: TRBV7-9
J: TRBJ2-2
CDR3: CASSYLTGTRKETGELFF

V: TRBV25-1
J: TRBJ2-5
CDR3: CASRKAGGETQYF

V: TRBV2
J: TRBJ2-1
CDR3: CASSLQGSNEQFF

V: TRBV9
J: TRBJ2-3
CDR3: CASSSRGRGGSTDTQYF

V: TRBV5-4
J: TRBJ1-2
CDR3: CASSPGAVANYGYTF

V: TRBV4-1
J: TRBJ2-5
CDR3: CASSQKAVPGTSGSETQYF

V: TRBV7-2
J: TRBJ2-7
CDR3: CASSLGGTSTYEQYF

V: TRBV19
J: TRBJ1-1
CDR3: CASKSQGARTEAFF

V: TRBV7-2
J: TRBJ2-5
CDR3: CASSTDRGHETQYF

V: TRBV19
J: TRBJ2-3
CDR3: CASSIPGQGVDTQYF

V: TRBV2
J: TRBJ2-5
CDR3: CASSENSGTQETQYF

V: TRBV30
J: TRBJ2-5
CDR3: CAWSVSHQGTQYF

V: TRBV5-8
J: TRBJ2-3
CDR3: CASSFGLAGGPTQYF

V: TRBV10-3
J: TRBJ2-1
CDR3: CAISESTGAINEQFF

V: TRBV28
J: TRBJ1-2
CDR3: CASSFESANYGYTF

V: TRBV19
J: TRBJ2-1
CDR3: CASSIEGGSVSSWHEQFF

V: TRBV27
J: TRBJ2-7
CDR3: CASSLGQSPYEQYF

V: TRBV18
J: TRBJ2-3
CDR3: CASSPTPTSPSTQYF

V: TRBV7-8
J: TRBJ2-7
CDR3: CASSLGQGVYEQYF

V: TRBV6-6
J: TRBJ2-7
CDR3: CASSSAGEGREQYF

V: TRBV5-3
J: TRBJ2-2
CDR3: CARSDEGQGDTGELFF

V: TRBV30
J: TRBJ2-5
CDR3: CAWSVLGFRAQETQYF